Listed here are 22 T cell receptor beta chains from one sample, sequenced in a study of cytomegalovirus exposure and HLA in healthy donors. PCR was performed using 60 Vbeta and 13 Jbeta primers. Generated by immunoSEQ multiplex PCR, the TCRdb table keeps only in-frame clones and is missing some. The table includes approximately 130,000 clones, about 80% detected once. Sequenced input: PBMCs. The origin of the receptors is a man between 18 and 29 years old in good health and CMV-seronegative.

The genes are TRBV7-2 and TRBJ1-2; 10 bases fit TRBD1. Germline CDR1 and CDR2: SGHTA and FQGNSA. This CDR3 has 15 amino acids. Trimming took 5 bases from V and 2 from J; bases not matched to a gene: 5. The CDR3 DNA sequence: TGTGCCAGCAGCCCCCGGACAGGGGGAAACTATGGCTACACCTTC. Its translation: CASSPRTGGNYGYTF.

This clone came up once. The chain is built from TRBV21-1 and TRBJ1-2; the table's D call TRBD1 went unverified against the DNA. TRBV21-1 is a pseudogene locus. This CDR3 is 14 amino acids long. The CDR3 DNA is TGTGCCAGCAGCCCTATTGACAGGGGGCATGGCTACACCTTC. Residues: CASSPIDRGHGYTF.

The V call is TRBV7-6, the J call TRBJ2-7; D possibly corresponds to TRBD1 (5 bases). CDR1 is SGHVS, CDR2 FNYEAQ, per germline. The CDR3 loop spans 14 amino acids. Trimming cost V 0 bases and J 3 bases, with 9 bases left between them. The CDR3 nucleotides are TGTGCCAGCAGCTTAGCGGGGCTGATCTACGAGCAGTACTTC. Its translation: CASSLAGLIYEQYF.

The chain couples TRBV5-6 to TRBJ2-1; 14 bases are a match to TRBD2. V dropped 4 bases and J dropped 2; count of bases not matched to a gene: 2. This CDR3 region has 16 residues. Germline assignment: CDR1 SGHDT and CDR2 YYEEEE. The CDR3 DNA reads TGTGCCAGCAGCCAGGGACTAGCGGGGGCCTACAATGAGCAGTTCTTC. It codes for CASSQGLAGAYNEQFF.

The chain couples TRBV7-8 to TRBJ1-5, with TRBD1 matching 7 bases. Losses at the gene ends were 5 bases for V and 5 bases for J; bases not matched to a gene: 3. Germline lookup yields CDR1 SGHVS and CDR2 FQNEAQ. The CDR3 spans 13 residues. CDR3 nucleotide sequence: TGTGCCAGCAGCACAGGGGTAGATCAGCCCCAGCATTTT. Protein product: CASSTGVDQPQHF.

This sequence joins TRBV10-3 and TRBJ2-2; maybe TRBD1 (5 bases). The CDR3 is made up of 15 amino acids. Germline CDR1 reads ENHRY; CDR2 reads SYGVKD. The V gene lost 8 bases and the J gene lost 0 bases, with 13 bases spanning the gap. CDR3 region: CAIQSSDTNTGELFF. The CDR3 bases are TGTGCCATCCAGTCGTCGGACACGAACACCGGGGAGCTGTTTTTT.

The chain combines TRBV11-1 with TRBJ1-4; TRBD1 matches 7 bases. Trimming at V came to 0 bases and at J to 10 bases, leaving 8 bases not matched to a gene. Germline CDR1 is SGHAT and CDR2 is FQDESV (reference sequence). The CDR3 totals 15 residues. CDR3 protein: CASSLALGQEGKLFF. Written as DNA, the CDR3 is TGTGCCAGCAGCTTAGCGCTTGGACAGGAAGGAAAACTGTTTTTT. The variable domain in full, with the rest retrieved from reference TRBV11-1 and TRBJ1-4, is EAEVAQSPRYKITEKSQAVAFWCDPISGHATLYWYRQILGQGPELLVQFQDESVVDDSQLPKDRFSAERLKGVDSTLKIQPAELGDSAMYLCASSLALGQEGKLFFGSGTQLSVL.

The rearrangement links TRBV7-2 to TRBJ1-2; D may be TRBD1 (5 bases). Germline CDR1 is SGHTA and CDR2 is FQGNSA. V shed 8 bases and J shed 6 bases, with 19 bases lying between them. This CDR3 contains 14 residues. In nucleotides, the CDR3 is TGTGCCAGCCGAAAGGGACTTGAGAAGGATGGCTACACCTTC. Encoded protein: CASRKGLEKDGYTF.

The J gene is TRBJ1-6, the V gene TRBV27; no firm D call. The CDR3 totals 12 residues. Per germline, CDR1 MNHEY and CDR2 SMNVEV (reference sequence). Trimming removed 4 bases from V and 6 bases from J, with 4 bases in between. The CDR3 DNA is TGTGCCAGCAGTTCGGGTAATTCACCCCTCCACTTT. As protein: CASSSGNSPLHF.

The rearrangement joins TRBV5-1 to TRBJ2-7; the D gene is possibly TRBD2 (6 bases). The length of the CDR3 is 15 residues. The germline V and J ends were trimmed by 4 bases and 1 base, with 15 bases remaining between them. In germline, CDR1 is SGHRS, CDR2 YFSETQ. The CDR3 here is CASSPGIAVSYEQYF. The CDR3 DNA reads TGCGCCAGCAGCCCCGGGATAGCGGTTTCCTACGAGCAGTACTTC.

The chain is built from TRBV18 and TRBJ1-2; D gene ambiguous. This CDR3 has 15 amino acids. V lost 3 bases, J lost 2 bases, and 13 bases lay in between. CDR1 KGHSH and CDR2 LQKENI come from the germline V gene. The CDR3 is CASSPDGRENYGYTF. The CDR3 nucleotides read TGTGCCAGCTCACCCGACGGACGGGAAAACTATGGCTACACCTTC.

The chain joins TRBV7-4 to TRBJ1-5; a weak D match, TRBD1 (5 bases). Germline-derived CDR1 and CDR2 are SGHVT and SQSDAQ. The CDR3 loop spans 17 amino acids. V was trimmed by 0 bases and J by 3 bases, leaving 15 bases between them. CDR3 sequence: CASSLARREGSNQPQHF. In DNA, the CDR3 is TGTGCCAGCAGCTTAGCGAGGAGGGAGGGGTCCAATCAGCCCCAGCATTTT.

This clone was seen only a few times. This chain connects TRBV18 to TRBJ1-4; the D gene is possibly TRBD1 (6 bases). CDR3 length: 16 amino acids. Per germline, CDR1 KGHSH and CDR2 LQKENI. Trimming took 3 bases from V and 0 from J, leaving 11 bases between them. DNA for the CDR3: TGTGCCAGCTCACCCATGACAGGTTCAACTAATGAAAAACTGTTTTTT. Translated: CASSPMTGSTNEKLFF. The full variable domain, completed using reference TRBV18 and TRBJ1-4, is NAGVMQNPRHLVRRRGQEARLRCSPMKGHSHVYWYRQLPEEGLKFMVYLQKENIIDESGMPKERFSAEFPKEGPSILRIQQVVRGDSAAYFCASSPMTGSTNEKLFFGSGTQLSVL.

This clone was recorded a few times. V usage is TRBV5-1 and J usage is TRBJ1-1; D is unclear. The length of the CDR3 is 14 residues. Per the germline V gene, CDR1 is SGHRS and CDR2 is YFSETQ. The germline V and J ends were trimmed by 0 bases and 4 bases, with 10 bases remaining between them. Here the CDR3 reads CASSLARWATEAFF. The CDR3 coding sequence is TGCGCCAGCAGCTTGGCCAGGTGGGCCACTGAAGCTTTCTTT.

The chain couples TRBV7-2 to TRBJ1-1, with D perhaps TRBD1 (6 bases). This CDR3 region has 16 residues. CDR1 and CDR2 (germline): SGHTA, FQGNSA. The V and J ends lost 3 bases and 2 bases respectively, with 16 bases between them. CDR3 bases: TGTGCCAGCAGCTTGCCCGTCTGGGGGACAAACACTGAAGCTTTCTTT. Its protein is CASSLPVWGTNTEAFF.

This chain connects TRBV2 to TRBJ1-2; D is possibly TRBD1 (6 bases). V was clipped by 3 bases and J by 2 bases, with 7 bases between them. The CDR3 runs to 13 residues. Germline lookup yields CDR1 SNHLY and CDR2 FYNNEI. The CDR3 sequence: CASSDGQNYGYTF. For the CDR3, the DNA is TGTGCCAGCAGTGACGGACAGAACTATGGCTACACCTTC.

The chain joins TRBV18 to TRBJ1-3; tentative D call: TRBD1 (6 bases). CDR1 is KGHSH and CDR2 is LQKENI in the germline V gene. CDR3 size: 17 residues. Trimming removed 2 bases from V and 3 bases from J, with 17 bases in between. The CDR3, as DNA: TGTGCCAGCTCACCAAAAGGGGGTAAAGTAAGTGGAAACACCATATATTTT. It yields the protein CASSPKGGKVSGNTIYF.

The rearrangement joins TRBV7-2 to TRBJ2-7, with TRBD2 matching over 11 bases. The germline CDR1 and CDR2 sequences are SGHTA and FQGNSA. V shed 1 base and J 0 bases; nucleotides not matched to a gene: 5. This CDR3 comprises 17 residues. The CDR3 DNA follows: TGTGCCAGCAGCTTAGGTAGCGGGGGGGTTTTCTCCTACGAGCAGTACTTC. It yields the protein CASSLGSGGVFSYEQYF. Full variable domain (missing parts from reference TRBV7-2 and TRBJ2-7): GAGVSQSPSNKVTEKGKDVELRCDPISGHTALYWYRQSLGQGLEFLIYFQGNSAPDKSGLPSDRFSAERTGGSVSTLTIQRTQQEDSAVYLCASSLGSGGVFSYEQYFGPGTRLTVT.

The V gene is TRBV2, the J gene TRBJ1-3, with no clear D. CDR3 length equals 13 residues. Germline CDR1 reads SNHLY; CDR2 reads FYNNEI. Trimming stripped 1 base from V and 3 bases from J, with 4 bases between. CDR3 sequence: CASSEVGGNTIYF. In nucleotides, the CDR3 is TGTGCCAGCAGTGAAGTCGGTGGAAACACCATATATTTT.

This clone appeared a single time. CDR3 residues: CASSDRVGTGMNIQYF. As DNA, the CDR3 is TGTGCCAGCAGTGATCGAGTTGGGACAGGGATGAACATTCAGTACTTC. The rearrangement uses TRBV2 and TRBJ2-4; 9 bases fit TRBD1. CDR3 length: 16 amino acids. Germline loops: CDR1 SNHLY, CDR2 FYNNEI. V shed 3 bases and J 7 bases; nucleotides not matched to a gene: 10. The full variable domain, in which reference TRBV2 and TRBJ2-4 provide the parts outside the CDR3, is EPEVTQTPSHQVTQMGQEVILRCVPISNHLYFYWYRQILGQKVEFLVSFYNNEISEKSEIFDDQFSVERPDGSNFTLKIRSTKLEDSAMYFCASSDRVGTGMNIQYFGAGTRLSVL.

This chain uses TRBV18 with TRBJ2-7; 7 bases are a match to TRBD1. Germline-derived CDR1 and CDR2 are KGHSH and LQKENI. The CDR3 has 14 amino acids. Unmatched junction bases numbered 11, after V lost 3 bases and J lost 9 bases. For the CDR3, the DNA is TGTGCCAGCTCACCGAACAGGGGACGGAGCGGGCAGTACTTC. Translated, it gives CASSPNRGRSGQYF.

The chain carries TRBV2 and TRBJ1-2; D call uncertain. Germline values: CDR1 SNHLY, CDR2 FYNNEI. The CDR3 runs to 12 residues. V was cut by 0 bases and J by 8 bases, with 7 bases left in between. The CDR3 loop reads CASSEAPGGYTF. Written as DNA, the CDR3 is TGTGCCAGCAGTGAAGCGCCGGGGGGCTACACCTTC. Based on the CDR3 plus reference TRBV2 and TRBJ1-2, the full variable domain is EPEVTQTPSHQVTQMGQEVILRCVPISNHLYFYWYRQILGQKVEFLVSFYNNEISEKSEIFDDQFSVERPDGSNFTLKIRSTKLEDSAMYFCASSEAPGGYTFGSGTRLTVV.